This TCR beta chain was found in a study of blood T cell repertoires in COVID-19. Across the whole study: Sites across the United States, Italy and Spain contributed samples from acute and convalescent COVID-19. The cDNA or gDNA used as material had been derived from T cells, B-cell-depleted T cells, or PBMCs.

This clone was recorded only once. In the study's own analysis: Amplified reference gene primers provided the basis for estimating nucleated cell counts. Sequencing used immunoSEQ multiplex PCR; TCRdb keeps in-frame clones, though not all of them. V and J calls and clone size follow that table, whereas D and trimming were derived from the DNA. This sample has tens of thousands of clones; 80% to 85% occur once, and the top ten carry 4.5%. The TCR comes from a woman in her fifties or sixties with acute or convalescent COVID-19. The source material was peripheral blood.

DNA of the CDR3: TGTGCCTGGAGTCCCGGACAGGGTACTTATCGCGAGCAGTACTTC. Its translation is CAWSPGQGTYREQYF. The chain uses TRBV30 and TRBJ2-7, with 8 bases identical to TRBD1. J was trimmed by 6 bases and V by 2 bases; bases with no gene match: 12. The CDR3 covers 15 residues. Germline CDR1 and CDR2: GTSNPN and SVGIG (reference sequence).